Below are 19 T cell receptor beta chains sequenced from a single sample in a study of shared clonotypes between healthy human individuals. Clones were sequenced by immunoSEQ multiplex PCR, and TCRdb holds only the in-frame ones, with some missing. The data hold approximately 100,000 clones, with more than 65% observed a single time. Sequences were obtained from memory CD8+ T cells sorted from blood. Subset defined: CD45RO+ cells pooled with CCR7-negative TemRA cells. These receptors were taken from a woman aged 30 to 39 in good health.

The chain joins TRBV5-8 to TRBJ2-7, with D possibly being TRBD1 (5 bases). There are 15 residues in the CDR3. CDR1 SGHTS and CDR2 YDEGEE come from the germline V gene. Trimming removed 1 base at V and 2 bases at J, with 13 bases between. This chain's CDR3 is CASSLTGQRTYEQYF. DNA of the CDR3: TGTGCCAGCAGCTTGACAGGACAAAGGACCTACGAGCAGTACTTC. Full variable domain (missing parts from reference TRBV5-8 and TRBJ2-7): EAGVTQSPTHLIKTRGQQATLRCSPISGHTSVYWYQQALGLGLQFLLWYDEGEERNRGNFPPRFSGRQFPNYSSELNVNALELEDSALYLCASSLTGQRTYEQYFGPGTRLTVT.

This clone was observed a handful of times. The chain uses TRBV15 and TRBJ2-2, with D possibly TRBD1 on 6 matching bases. The CDR3 length is 16 residues. V was pared by 5 bases and J by 0 bases, with 13 bases between. CDR1 and CDR2 from the germline V gene are LNHNV and YYDKDF (reference sequence). CDR3 sequence: CATSSTGTTNTGELFF. The CDR3 region has the DNA TGTGCCACCAGCTCAACCGGGACAACGAACACCGGGGAGCTGTTTTTT.

In the case of this clone: A read error is possible here, since a much larger clone lies one base away. This chain connects TRBV6-9 to TRBJ2-7; 9 bases are a match to TRBD2. CDR3 length: 16 residues. Germline-derived CDR1 and CDR2 are MNHGY and SVAAGI. Written as DNA, the CDR3 is TGTGCTAGCAGTCCAACCGGACTAGCGAACAATTACGAGCAGTACTTC. This codes for CASSPTGLANNYEQYF.

Ten or more counts support this clone. The V gene is TRBV6-1, the J gene TRBJ2-7; D assignment may be TRBD1 or TRBD2 (5 bases each). The length of the CDR3 is 15 residues. Deletions cut 1 base from V and 3 bases from J, with 13 bases between. CDR1 and CDR2 from the germline V gene are MNHNS and SASEGT. The CDR3 DNA reads TGTGCCAGCAGTGAAGAAGGGGCTAGCAGCTACGAGCAGTACTTC. It encodes CASSEEGASSYEQYF.

The chain links TRBV18 to TRBJ1-1; TRBD1 aligns across 7 bases. The junction had 4 bases not matched to a gene; V was cut back by 5 bases and J by 1 base. In germline, CDR1 is KGHSH, CDR2 LQKENI. The CDR3 extends over 14 amino acids. CDR3 sequence (DNA): TGTGCCAGCTCATTCGGACAGGAGAACACTGAAGCTTTCTTT. It specifies CASSFGQENTEAFF.

The rearrangement joins TRBV27 to TRBJ2-1; possibly TRBD1 for D (5 bases). The CDR3 contains 12 residues. Trimming shortened V by 6 bases and J by 6 bases, and 9 bases separated the two germline ends. The germline gives CDR1 MNHEY, CDR2 SMNVEV (reference sequence). The CDR3 region has the DNA TGTGCCAGCAGCCCAGGGTCCAATGAGCAGTTCTTC. It translates to CASSPGSNEQFF.

The DNA for the CDR3 is TGTGCCAGCTCACAGGGATTAAATCAGCCCCAGCATTTT. Translated: CASSQGLNQPQHF. The V call is TRBV18, the J call TRBJ1-5; no reliable D call. Trimming shortened V by 4 bases and J by 4 bases, and 8 bases separated the two germline ends. This CDR3 has 13 residues. Germline-derived CDR1 and CDR2 are KGHSH and LQKENI.

As for this clone: Other DNA sequences in the same sample also yield this CDR3. The chain uses TRBV7-9 and TRBJ2-1; D is perhaps TRBD1 (6 bases). This CDR3 has 16 amino acids. The germline V gene encodes CDR1 SEHNR and CDR2 FQNEAQ (reference sequence). The V end lost 5 bases, the J end lost 0 bases, and 14 bases lay between the germline ends. CDR3 protein: CASSPRGGSSYNEQFF. The CDR3, as DNA: TGTGCCAGCAGCCCCAGGGGTGGCAGCTCCTACAATGAGCAGTTCTTC.

The rearrangement joins TRBV28 to TRBJ2-7; the match to TRBD2 covers 7 bases. CDR3 length equals 15 residues. The germline V gene has CDR1 MDHEN and CDR2 SYDVKM. V was clipped by 6 bases and J by 0 bases; unmatched bases: 8. This CDR3 reads CASSRSGLTSYEQYF. As DNA, the CDR3 is TGTGCCAGCAGCCGTTCGGGACTAACCTCCTACGAGCAGTACTTC.

This clone was recorded only once. CDR3 coding DNA: TGTGCCAGCAGCTCATCGATAGGGGTCACGAATCAGCCCCAGCATTTT. Translating gives CASSSSIGVTNQPQHF. The V gene is TRBV7-2, the J gene TRBJ1-5; TRBD1 is a possible D gene (5 bases). This CDR3 has 16 residues. Trimming removed 4 bases at V and 4 bases at J, with 17 bases between. The germline gives CDR1 SGHTA, CDR2 FQGNSA.

This sequence joins TRBV5-1 and TRBJ1-1; no firm D call. The CDR3 is 12 residues long. V lost 6 bases to trimming and J lost 3 bases, with 9 bases between them. The germline CDR1 and CDR2 sequences are SGHRS and YFSETQ. Written as DNA, the CDR3 is TGCGCCAGCAAGTCCCGGGACACTGAAGCTTTCTTT. This encodes CASKSRDTEAFF.

The chain couples TRBV4-2 to TRBJ2-1, with 11 bases lining up with TRBD2. V was pared by 3 bases and J by 4 bases, with 2 bases of the junction left unmatched. The CDR3 runs to 15 residues. Germline-derived CDR1 and CDR2 are LGHNA and YNFKEQ. The CDR3 DNA sequence: TGTGCCAGCAGCCAGACTAGCGGGATTTACAATGAGCAGTTCTTC. Translating it yields CASSQTSGIYNEQFF.

This clone was recorded once. The chain combines TRBV7-6 with TRBJ2-1; the D is unclear. V was shortened by 1 base and J by 5 bases, with 12 bases between the two germline ends. The CDR3 runs 15 residues. Germline values: CDR1 SGHVS, CDR2 FNYEAQ. The CDR3 reads CASSLGLGLNNEQFF. The CDR3 coding sequence is TGTGCCAGCAGCTTAGGTTTAGGGCTCAACAATGAGCAGTTCTTC. The whole variable domain, filled in from reference TRBV7-6 and TRBJ2-1, reads GAGVSQSPRYKVTKRGQDVALRCDPISGHVSLYWYRQALGQGPEFLTYFNYEAQQDKSGLPNDRFSAERPEGSISTLTIQRTEQRDSAMYRCASSLGLGLNNEQFFGPGTRLTVL.

Only a few counts were recorded for this clone. The V call is TRBV5-1, the J call TRBJ2-5, with D tentatively TRBD2 (6 bases). Trimming stripped 3 bases from V and 4 bases from J, with 13 bases between. The CDR3 runs to 14 residues. Germline CDR1 SGHRS, CDR2 YFSETQ. The CDR3 bases are TGCGCCAGCAGCTCCGCGTCGGGAGCAGAGACCCAGTACTTC. It encodes CASSSASGAETQYF.

This clone was picked up a small number of times. This chain uses TRBV13 with TRBJ2-7; 11 bases match TRBD1. The CDR3 sequence is 15 residues long. Trimming cost V 5 bases and J 3 bases; bases outside gene matches: 6. Germline V gene data show CDR1 as PRHDT and CDR2 as FYEKMQ (reference sequence). CDR3 sequence: CASSLTGTGGYEQYF. For the CDR3, the DNA is TGTGCCAGCAGCCTCACTGGGACAGGGGGCTACGAGCAGTACTTC.

The chain joins TRBV2 to TRBJ2-1; 10 bases fit TRBD1. The V gene end was trimmed by 6 bases and the J gene end by 4 bases; junction bases not matched to a gene: 6. The germline V gene has CDR1 SNHLY and CDR2 FYNNEI. The CDR3 loop spans 15 amino acids. As DNA, the CDR3 is TGTGCCAGCAGGGCCGGGACAGGGGAATACAATGAGCAGTTCTTC. Translation: CASRAGTGEYNEQFF.

With regard to this clone: Its ends do not fully match the called genes, so a read error is possible. This chain joins TRBV9 and TRBJ2-5; D is ambiguous. Germline V lookup: CDR1 SGDLS, CDR2 YYNGEE. This CDR3 region has 14 residues. CDR3 loop: CANSPGGSQETQYF. The CDR3 coding sequence is TGTGCCAACAGCCCGGGTGGGTCGCAAGAGACCCAGTACTTC.

This rearrangement joins TRBV6-4 to TRBJ1-5, with 8 bases aligning to TRBD1. Germline CDR1 is MRHNA and CDR2 is SNTAGT. This CDR3 spans 15 amino acids. J gave up 5 bases and V 4 bases, and 7 bases lay outside the gene matches. This CDR3 reads CASSAGQGGHQPQHF. For the CDR3, the DNA is TGTGCCAGCAGTGCCGGACAGGGAGGACATCAGCCCCAGCATTTT.

The chain has TRBV7-8 and TRBJ2-1; 8 bases are shared with TRBD2. CDR1 SGHVS and CDR2 FQNEAQ come from the germline V gene. This CDR3 is built from 16 residues. J lost 9 bases, V lost 0 bases, and 10 bases had no gene match. The CDR3 region is CASSLAFVGRAGEQFF. In DNA, the CDR3 is TGTGCCAGCAGCTTAGCTTTTGTCGGGAGGGCAGGTGAGCAGTTCTTC.